The T cell receptor (beta chain) described here comes from a study of beta chain features in type 1 diabetes. Study context: All samples together contributed 107,917,701 sorted cells for examination. Study-wide points: TCRB CDR3s from Type 1 diabetes patients were moderately but significantly shorter in all four CD4+ subsets.

Note on this clone: Its antigen is unidentified.

Expressed TCRB transcripts were sequenced, since all the RNA that had been isolated was reverse transcribed. An average around 3.5 million reads came from naive, central memory and regulatory T cell samples. Libraries were prepared by immunoSEQ multiplex PCR; TCRdb keeps only in-frame clonotypes and omits some of them. The sample includes around 650,000 clones, over 10% seen only once; the top ten take around 0.12%. Purities over 95% were achieved in all sorted populations. This CDR3 comprises 16 residues. Trimming took 3 bases from V and 4 from J; bases not matched to a gene: 3. Germline V gives CDR1 SGHTA, CDR2 FQGNSA.

This TCR derives from a man aged 25 to 40 with type 1 diabetes. The chain joins TRBV7-2 to TRBJ2-1, with 13 bases fitting TRBD2. The sample consisted of naive CD4+ T cells from blood. The CDR3 spells CASSFPGLAGYNEQFF. The CDR3 DNA is TGTGCCAGCAGCTTCCCGGGACTAGCGGGGTACAATGAGCAGTTCTTC.